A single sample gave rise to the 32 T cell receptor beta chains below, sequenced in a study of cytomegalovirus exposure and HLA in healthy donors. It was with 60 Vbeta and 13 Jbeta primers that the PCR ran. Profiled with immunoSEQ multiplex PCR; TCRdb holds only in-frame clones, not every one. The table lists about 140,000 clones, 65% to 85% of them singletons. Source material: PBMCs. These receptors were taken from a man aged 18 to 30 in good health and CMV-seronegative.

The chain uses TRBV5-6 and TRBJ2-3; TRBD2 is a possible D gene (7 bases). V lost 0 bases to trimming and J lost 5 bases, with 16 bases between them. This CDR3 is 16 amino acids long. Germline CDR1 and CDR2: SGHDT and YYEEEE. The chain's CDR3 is CASSLGPGGQGDTQYF. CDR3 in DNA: TGTGCCAGCAGCTTGGGGCCCGGGGGGCAGGGAGATACGCAGTATTTT.

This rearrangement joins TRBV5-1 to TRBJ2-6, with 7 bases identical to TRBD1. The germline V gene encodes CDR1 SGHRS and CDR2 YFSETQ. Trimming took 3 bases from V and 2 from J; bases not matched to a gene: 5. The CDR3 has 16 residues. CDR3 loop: CASSSDRQTGANVLTF. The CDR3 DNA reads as TGCGCCAGCAGCTCGGACAGGCAGACTGGGGCCAACGTCCTGACTTTC.

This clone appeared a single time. CDR3 region: CASSPLRVGNTGELFF. CDR3 nucleotide sequence: TGTGCCAGCAGCCCCCTCCGTGTCGGGAACACCGGGGAGCTGTTTTTT. The chain combines TRBV7-3 with TRBJ2-2; D gene ambiguous. CDR3 length equals 16 residues. The germline V gene has CDR1 SGHTA and CDR2 FQGTGA. V lost 5 bases to trimming and J lost 1 base, with 14 bases between them. Based on the CDR3 plus reference TRBV7-3 and TRBJ2-2, the full variable domain is GAGVSQTPSNKVTEKGKYVELRCDPISGHTALYWYRQSLGQGPEFLIYFQGTGAADDSGLPNDRFFAVRPEGSVSTLKIQRTERGDSAVYLCASSPLRVGNTGELFFGEGSRLTVL.

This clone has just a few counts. CDR3 DNA sequence: TGTGCCAGTAGTATAGATCGGGAGGGTAACACTGAAGCTTTCTTT. It yields the protein CASSIDREGNTEAFF. This rearrangement joins TRBV19 to TRBJ1-1; D is ambiguous. Per germline, CDR1 LNHDA and CDR2 SQIVND (reference sequence). V shed 0 bases and J shed 2 bases, with 10 bases lying between them. This CDR3 comprises 15 residues.

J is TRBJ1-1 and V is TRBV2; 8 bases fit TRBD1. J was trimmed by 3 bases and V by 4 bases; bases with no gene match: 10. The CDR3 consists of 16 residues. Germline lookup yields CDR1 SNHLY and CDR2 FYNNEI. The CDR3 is CASSVPAGGAYTEAFF. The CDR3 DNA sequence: TGTGCCAGCAGTGTGCCCGCAGGGGGCGCGTACACTGAAGCTTTCTTT. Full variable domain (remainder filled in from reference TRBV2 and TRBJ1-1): EPEVTQTPSHQVTQMGQEVILRCVPISNHLYFYWYRQILGQKVEFLVSFYNNEISEKSEIFDDQFSVERPDGSNFTLKIRSTKLEDSAMYFCASSVPAGGAYTEAFFGQGTRLTVV.

The CDR3 coding sequence is TGTGCCAGCAGCTCCGGAACGACAGGGCCCAACGAAAAACTGTTTTTT. As protein: CASSSGTTGPNEKLFF. V usage is TRBV13 and J usage is TRBJ1-4; 7 positions match TRBD1. V lost 4 bases and J lost 8; bases outside the gene matches: 13. Germline V CDR1 and CDR2: PRHDT, FYEKMQ (reference sequence). The CDR3 is made up of 16 amino acids. Supplemented by reference TRBV13 and TRBJ1-4, the full variable domain reads AAGVIQSPRHLIKEKRETATLKCYPIPRHDTVYWYQQGPGQDPQFLISFYEKMQSDKGSIPDRFSAQQFSDYHSELNMSSLELGDSALYFCASSSGTTGPNEKLFFGSGTQLSVL.

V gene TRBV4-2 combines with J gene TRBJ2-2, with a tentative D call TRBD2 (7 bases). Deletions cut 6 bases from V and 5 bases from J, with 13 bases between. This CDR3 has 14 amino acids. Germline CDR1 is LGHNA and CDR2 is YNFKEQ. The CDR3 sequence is CASRRGLDTGELFF. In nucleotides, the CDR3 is TGTGCCAGCAGGCGGGGGCTCGATACCGGGGAGCTGTTTTTT.

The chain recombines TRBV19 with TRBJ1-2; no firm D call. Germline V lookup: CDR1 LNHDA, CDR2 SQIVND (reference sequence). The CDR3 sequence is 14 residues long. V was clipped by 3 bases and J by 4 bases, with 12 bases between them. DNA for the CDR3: TGTGCCAGTAGTATGGGCCCCGCAGGCTATGGCTACACCTTC. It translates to CASSMGPAGYGYTF.

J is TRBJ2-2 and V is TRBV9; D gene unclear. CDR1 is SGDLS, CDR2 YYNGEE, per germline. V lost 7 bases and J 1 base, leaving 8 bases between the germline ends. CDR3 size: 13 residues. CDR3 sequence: CASGLRNTGELFF. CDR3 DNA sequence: TGTGCCAGCGGTCTGAGGAACACCGGGGAGCTGTTTTTT.

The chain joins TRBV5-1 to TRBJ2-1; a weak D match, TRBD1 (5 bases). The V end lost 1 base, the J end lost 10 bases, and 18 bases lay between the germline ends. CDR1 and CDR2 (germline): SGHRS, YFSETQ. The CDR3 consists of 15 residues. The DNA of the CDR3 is TGCGCCAGCAGCTTGTTTTCCGAGGACACAGGAGAGCAGTTCTTC. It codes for CASSLFSEDTGEQFF.

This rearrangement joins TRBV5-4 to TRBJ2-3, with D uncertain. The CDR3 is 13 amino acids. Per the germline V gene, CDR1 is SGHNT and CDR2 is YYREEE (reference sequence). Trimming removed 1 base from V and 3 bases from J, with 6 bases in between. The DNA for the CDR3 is TGTGCCAGCAGCTTGCTTAATACAGATACGCAGTATTTT. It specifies CASSLLNTDTQYF. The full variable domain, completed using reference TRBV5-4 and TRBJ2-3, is ETGVTQSPTHLIKTRGQQVTLRCSSQSGHNTVSWYQQALGQGPQFIFQYYREEENGRGNFPPRFSGLQFPNYSSELNVNALELDDSALYLCASSLLNTDTQYFGPGTRLTVL.

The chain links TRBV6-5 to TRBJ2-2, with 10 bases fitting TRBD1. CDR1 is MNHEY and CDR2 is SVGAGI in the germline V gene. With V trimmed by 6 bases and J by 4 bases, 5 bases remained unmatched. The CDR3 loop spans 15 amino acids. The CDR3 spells CASSRDRGITGELFF. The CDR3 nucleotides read TGTGCCAGCAGCCGGGACAGGGGAATCACCGGGGAGCTGTTTTTT.

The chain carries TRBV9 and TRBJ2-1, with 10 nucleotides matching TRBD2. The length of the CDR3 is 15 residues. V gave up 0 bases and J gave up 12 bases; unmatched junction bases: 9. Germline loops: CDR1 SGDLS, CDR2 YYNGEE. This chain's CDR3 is CASSVASSGGRMQFF. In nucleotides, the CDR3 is TGTGCCAGCAGCGTAGCCTCTAGCGGGGGAAGGATGCAGTTCTTC.

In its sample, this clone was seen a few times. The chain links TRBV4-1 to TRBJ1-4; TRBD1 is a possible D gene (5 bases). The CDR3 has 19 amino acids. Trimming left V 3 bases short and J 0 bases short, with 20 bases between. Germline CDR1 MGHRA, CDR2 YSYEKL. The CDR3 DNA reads TGCGCCAGCAGCCAGGTTGGCGGGGGGATCCCCACAACTAATGAAAAACTGTTTTTT. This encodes CASSQVGGGIPTTNEKLFF.

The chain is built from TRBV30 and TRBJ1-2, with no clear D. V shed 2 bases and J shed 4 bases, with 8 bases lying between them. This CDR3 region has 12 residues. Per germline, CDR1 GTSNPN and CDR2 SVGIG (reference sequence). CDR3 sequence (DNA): TGTGCCTGGAGTCCGAGCGGCTATGGCTACACCTTC. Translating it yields CAWSPSGYGYTF.

For the CDR3, the DNA is TGTGCCGGTTCTGGTGGAGACGAGCAGTACTTC. Its protein product is CAGSGGDEQYF. The chain uses TRBV30 and TRBJ2-7; D uncertain. The germline CDR1 and CDR2 sequences are GTSNPN and SVGIG (reference sequence). This CDR3 region has 11 residues. Trimming removed 8 bases from V and 5 bases from J, with 13 bases in between.

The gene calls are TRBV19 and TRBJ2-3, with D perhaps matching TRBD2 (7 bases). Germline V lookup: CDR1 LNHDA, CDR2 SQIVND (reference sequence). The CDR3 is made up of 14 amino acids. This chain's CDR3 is CSSARGATGDTQYF. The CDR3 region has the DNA TGTTCGTCGGCTCGGGGGGCAACGGGAGATACGCAGTATTTT.

As DNA, the CDR3 is TGCAGCGTTGATGCCGTAGACGGGGGGGTTGTGGATACGCAGTATTTT. Translation gives CSVDAVDGGVVDTQYF. The genes are TRBV29-1 and TRBJ2-3; 8 nucleotides line up with TRBD2. CDR1 and CDR2 from the germline V gene are SQVTM and ANQGSEA. The junction had 14 bases not matched to a gene; V was cut back by 3 bases and J by 6 bases. The CDR3 sequence is 16 residues long.

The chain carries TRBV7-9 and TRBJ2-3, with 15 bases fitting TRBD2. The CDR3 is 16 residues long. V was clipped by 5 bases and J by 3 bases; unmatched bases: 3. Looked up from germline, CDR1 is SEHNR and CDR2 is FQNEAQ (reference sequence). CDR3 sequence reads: CASSRTSGGATDTQYF. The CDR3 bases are TGTGCCAGCAGCCGGACTAGCGGGGGGGCGACAGATACGCAGTATTTT.

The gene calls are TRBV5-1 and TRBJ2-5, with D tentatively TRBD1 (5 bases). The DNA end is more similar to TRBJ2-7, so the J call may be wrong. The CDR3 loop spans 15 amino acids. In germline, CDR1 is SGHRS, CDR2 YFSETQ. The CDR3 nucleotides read TGCGCCAGCAGCTTGGCCCGGCAGGGTCCGGGCGAGCAGTACTTC. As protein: CASSLARQGPGEQYF.

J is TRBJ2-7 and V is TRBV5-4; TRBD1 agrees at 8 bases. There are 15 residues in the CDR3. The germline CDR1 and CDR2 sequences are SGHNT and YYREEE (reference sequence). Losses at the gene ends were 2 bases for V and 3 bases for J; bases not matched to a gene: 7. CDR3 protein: CASSFPGTGLYEQYF. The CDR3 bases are TGTGCCAGCAGCTTCCCCGGGACAGGACTCTACGAGCAGTACTTC.

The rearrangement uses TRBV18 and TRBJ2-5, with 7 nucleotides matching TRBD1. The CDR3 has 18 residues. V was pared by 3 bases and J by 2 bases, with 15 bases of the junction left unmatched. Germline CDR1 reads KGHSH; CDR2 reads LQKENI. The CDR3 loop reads CASSPKARATGWQETQYF. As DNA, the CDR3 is TGTGCCAGCTCACCCAAAGCCCGGGCGACAGGGTGGCAAGAGACCCAGTACTTC.

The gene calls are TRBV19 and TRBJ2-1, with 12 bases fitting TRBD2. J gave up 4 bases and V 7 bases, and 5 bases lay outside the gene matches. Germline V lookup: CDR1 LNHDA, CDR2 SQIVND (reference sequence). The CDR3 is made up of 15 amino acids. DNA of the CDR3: TGTGCCAGTACCGTGACTAGCGGGGGTTACAATGAGCAGTTCTTC. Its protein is CASTVTSGGYNEQFF.

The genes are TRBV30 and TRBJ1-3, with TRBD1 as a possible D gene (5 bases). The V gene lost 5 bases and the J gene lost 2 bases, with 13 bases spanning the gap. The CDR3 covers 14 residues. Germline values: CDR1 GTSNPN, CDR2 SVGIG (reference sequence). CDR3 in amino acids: CAWDRDFTGNTIYF. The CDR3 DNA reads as TGTGCCTGGGACCGGGACTTTACTGGAAACACCATATATTTT.

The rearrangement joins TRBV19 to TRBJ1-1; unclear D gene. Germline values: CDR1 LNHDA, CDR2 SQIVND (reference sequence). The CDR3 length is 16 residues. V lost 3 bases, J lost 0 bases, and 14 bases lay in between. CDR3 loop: CASSIRGGSMNTEAFF. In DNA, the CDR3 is TGTGCCAGTAGTATCCGGGGAGGAAGTATGAACACTGAAGCTTTCTTT.

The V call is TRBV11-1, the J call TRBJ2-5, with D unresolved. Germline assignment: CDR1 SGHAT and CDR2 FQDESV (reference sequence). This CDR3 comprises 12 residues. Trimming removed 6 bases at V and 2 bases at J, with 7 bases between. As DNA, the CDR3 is TGTGCCAGCAGTGTGCAGCAAGAGACCCAGTACTTC. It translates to CASSVQQETQYF.

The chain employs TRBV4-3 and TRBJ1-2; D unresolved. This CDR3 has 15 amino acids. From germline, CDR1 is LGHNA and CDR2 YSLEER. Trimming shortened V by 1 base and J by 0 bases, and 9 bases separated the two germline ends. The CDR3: CASSQVIGANYGYTF. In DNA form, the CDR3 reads TGCGCCAGCAGCCAAGTCATCGGAGCTAACTATGGCTACACCTTC.

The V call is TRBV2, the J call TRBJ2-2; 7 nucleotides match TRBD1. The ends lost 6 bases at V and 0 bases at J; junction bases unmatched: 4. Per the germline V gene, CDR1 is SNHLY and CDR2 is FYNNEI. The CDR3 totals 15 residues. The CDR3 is CASRRGTANTGELFF. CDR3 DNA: TGTGCCAGCAGACGTGGGACAGCGAACACCGGGGAGCTGTTTTTT.

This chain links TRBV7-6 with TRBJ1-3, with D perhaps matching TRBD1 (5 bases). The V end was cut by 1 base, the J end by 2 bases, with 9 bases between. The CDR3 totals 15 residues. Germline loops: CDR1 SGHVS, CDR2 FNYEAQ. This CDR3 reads CASSLGDLAGNTIYF. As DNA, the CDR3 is TGTGCCAGCAGCTTAGGGGACTTGGCTGGAAACACCATATATTTT. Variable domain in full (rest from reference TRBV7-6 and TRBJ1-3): GAGVSQSPRYKVTKRGQDVALRCDPISGHVSLYWYRQALGQGPEFLTYFNYEAQQDKSGLPNDRFSAERPEGSISTLTIQRTEQRDSAMYRCASSLGDLAGNTIYFGEGSWLTVV.

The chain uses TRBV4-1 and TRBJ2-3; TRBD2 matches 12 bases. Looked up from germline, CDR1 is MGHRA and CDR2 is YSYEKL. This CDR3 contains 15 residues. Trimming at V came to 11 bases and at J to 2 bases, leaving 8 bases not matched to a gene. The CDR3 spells CASKTSGGFTDTQYF. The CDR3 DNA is TGCGCCTCTAAGACTAGCGGGGGATTCACAGATACGCAGTATTTT.

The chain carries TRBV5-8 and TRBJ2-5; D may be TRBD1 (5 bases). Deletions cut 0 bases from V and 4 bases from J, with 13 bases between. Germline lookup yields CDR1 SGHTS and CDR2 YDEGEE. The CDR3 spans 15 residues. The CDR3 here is CASSLASGYGETQYF. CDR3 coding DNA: TGTGCCAGCAGCTTGGCTTCAGGGTACGGAGAGACCCAGTACTTC.

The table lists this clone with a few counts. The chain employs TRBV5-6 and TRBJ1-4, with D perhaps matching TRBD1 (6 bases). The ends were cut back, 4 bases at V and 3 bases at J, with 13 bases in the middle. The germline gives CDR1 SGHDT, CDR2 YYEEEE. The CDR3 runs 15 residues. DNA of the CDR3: TGTGCCAGCAGCATACAGGGTTTACCTAATGAAAAACTGTTTTTT. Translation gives CASSIQGLPNEKLFF.